The T cell receptor (beta chain) under discussion was sequenced for a study of CD8+ T cells in alopecia areata. Whole-study context: People stayed on tofacitinib for 6 to 18 months, then stopped the drug for 6 months. General study findings and limits: TCRs were shared less clearly across patients than in mice, possibly for HLA-related reasons.

The CDR3 loop spans 17 amino acids. Trimming removed 7 bases at V and 0 bases at J, with 19 bases between. Treatment specified: oral pan-JAK inhibitor, 5-10 mg twice daily. RNA, once extracted, was reverse transcribed into cDNA for use as the sequencing template. Data came from immunoSEQ multiplex PCR; TCRdb stores just in-frame clones and leaves some out. The sample consists of around 270,000 clones, 58% of them appearing once. Comments on this clone: What it recognizes is unknown.

Sequenced material: CD4+ T cells sorted from blood, taken at week 24, from a patient treated with tofacitinib. The V gene is TRBV23-1, the J gene TRBJ1-5; no clear D. TRBV23-1 is given ORF status, its function remaining uncertain. This sequence was found in a human donor with alopecia areata. DNA of the CDR3: TGCGCCAGCACCCGGGCGGCGGGGAGCGATAGCAATCAGCCCCAGCATTTT. It specifies CASTRAAGSDSNQPQHF.